The 23 T cell receptor beta chains in this list originate from one sample, sequenced in a study of T-cell memory formation after mild COVID-19. TCRdb passed the 5' RACE reads through MiXCR, listing each CDR3 protein once. The table includes around 300,000 distinct CDR3 sequences, roughly an eighth detected once. The sequenced material came from PBMCs or a T cell subset sorted from them (not recorded which). These receptors were taken from a man between 18 and 35 years old who had mild COVID-19 (a few samples of this study predate the infection). Cell type and time point are not known.

Only a few counts were recorded for this clonotype. The gene calls are TRBV12-3 or TRBV12-4 and TRBJ2-5; D is unclear. Trimming pared 5 bases from V and 5 bases from J, leaving 12 bases between. The CDR3 is made up of 13 amino acids. In nucleotides, the CDR3 is TGTGCCAGCAGTCCCCAGGTTGCCGAGACCCAGTACTTC. This gives the protein CASSPQVAETQYF.

The rearrangement joins TRBV4-1 to TRBJ2-1; D possibly corresponds to TRBD1 (5 bases). Germline assignment: CDR1 MGHRA and CDR2 YSYEKL. CDR3 length equals 15 residues. Trimming removed 4 bases from V and 0 bases from J, with 10 bases in between. CDR3 bases: TGCGCCAGCAGCCGCTTGGGGCGCTCCTACAATGAGCAGTTCTTC. Protein product: CASSRLGRSYNEQFF.

This clonotype was found a few times. CDR3 coding DNA: TGTGCCAGCAGTGGGCTAGCGGGGGACACAGATACGCAGTATTTT. This codes for CASSGLAGDTDTQYF. The chain couples TRBV2 to TRBJ2-3; 10 bases match TRBD2. V was pared by 4 bases and J by 2 bases, with 3 bases of the junction left unmatched. CDR1 is SNHLY and CDR2 is FYNNEI in the germline V gene. The CDR3 is 15 amino acids.

V usage is TRBV3-1 and J usage is TRBJ2-3; D remains unclear. Germline CDR1 reads LGHDT; CDR2 reads YNNKEL (reference sequence). Deletions cut 3 bases from V and 2 bases from J, with 6 bases between. This CDR3 contains 13 residues. The CDR3 sequence: CASSQFNTDTQYF. The DNA of the CDR3 is TGTGCCAGCAGCCAGTTCAACACAGATACGCAGTATTTT.

This clonotype was counted at least ten times. The chain joins TRBV12-3 or TRBV12-4 to TRBJ2-3; TRBD2 might be the D (6 bases). Deletions cut 6 bases from V and 3 bases from J, with 16 bases between. The CDR3 runs to 15 residues. In nucleotides, the CDR3 is TGTGCCAGCAGCCCCCCGCGGGGACGTACAGATACGCAGTATTTT. This codes for CASSPPRGRTDTQYF.

There are many counts of this clonotype. The CDR3 here is CASSQELAKNIQYF. CDR3 nucleotide sequence: TGTGCCAGCAGCCAAGAACTAGCCAAAAACATTCAGTACTTC. This chain joins TRBV4-2 and TRBJ2-4; D unresolved. CDR1 and CDR2 from the germline V gene are LGHNA and YNFKEQ. With 0 bases removed from V and 0 bases from J, the gap between germline ends came to 3 bases. The CDR3 has 14 amino acids.

The chain recombines TRBV7-3 with TRBJ2-1, with 8 nucleotides matching TRBD2. The ends lost 1 base at V and 8 bases at J; junction bases unmatched: 7. CDR1 is SGHTA, CDR2 FQGTGA, per germline. There are 15 residues in the CDR3. CDR3 DNA: TGTGCCAGCAGCTTAAACGGGGGGGCCCCGGATGAGCAGTTCTTC. It yields the protein CASSLNGGAPDEQFF.

This clonotype was picked up a small number of times. The J gene is TRBJ2-3, the V gene TRBV7-2; 9 bases are a match to TRBD2. This CDR3 has 16 residues. Germline lookup yields CDR1 SGHTA and CDR2 FQGNSA. The J segment lost 2 bases and the V segment lost 4 bases, leaving 7 bases of the junction unmatched. The CDR3 bases are TGTGCCAGCAGCTCCCGAGCGGGGGGAAACACAGATACGCAGTATTTT. This gives the protein CASSSRAGGNTDTQYF.

The chain has TRBV18 and TRBJ1-1; D gene uncertain. Trimming stripped 1 base from V and 2 bases from J, with 11 bases between. The length of the CDR3 is 15 residues. Germline V lookup: CDR1 KGHSH, CDR2 LQKENI. This CDR3 reads CASSPRLWGNTEAFF. CDR3 DNA: TGTGCCAGCTCACCACGACTATGGGGAAACACTGAAGCTTTCTTT.

This clonotype was detected only a few times. The rearrangement joins TRBV7-9 to TRBJ2-5; 8 bases line up with TRBD2. The ends lost 5 bases at V and 4 bases at J; junction bases unmatched: 12. CDR3 length: 16 residues. Germline CDR1 SEHNR, CDR2 FQNEAQ (reference sequence). The CDR3 region has the DNA TGTGCCAGCAGCCCGCCCCGCCGGGGGGGCGGAGAGACCCAGTACTTC. Its protein product is CASSPPRRGGGETQYF. Full variable domain (rest looked up from reference TRBV7-9 and TRBJ2-5): DTGVSQNPRHKITKRGQNVTFRCDPISEHNRLYWYRQTLGQGPEFLTYFQNEAQLEKSRLLSDRFSAERPKGSFSTLEIQRTEQGDSAMYLCASSPPRRGGGETQYFGPGTRLLVL.

This clonotype was seen many times. The chain couples TRBV18 to TRBJ2-3, with 8 nucleotides matching TRBD1. Germline values: CDR1 KGHSH, CDR2 LQKENI. With V trimmed by 5 bases and J by 3 bases, 4 bases remained unmatched. The CDR3 contains 14 residues. This chain's CDR3 is CASSRQGATDTQYF. In DNA form, the CDR3 reads TGTGCCAGCTCAAGGCAGGGGGCGACAGATACGCAGTATTTT.

The chain combines TRBV14 with TRBJ2-7; perhaps D is TRBD1 or TRBD2 (6 bases each). The V end lost 1 base, the J end lost 6 bases, and 16 bases lay between the germline ends. CDR1 is SGHDN, CDR2 FVKESK, per germline. The CDR3 is 15 amino acids. The CDR3 region is CASSQGVAEGGEQYV. The DNA for the CDR3 is TGTGCCAGCAGCCAAGGCGTCGCGGAGGGGGGCGAGCAGTACGTC.

The V gene is TRBV7-6, the J gene TRBJ2-4, with 8 bases lining up with TRBD1. Germline CDR1 is SGHVS and CDR2 is FNYEAQ. This CDR3 has 15 amino acids. Trimming cost V 5 bases and J 6 bases; bases outside gene matches: 9. CDR3 DNA: TGTGCCAGCAGCCTAACGGACAGGGAACGAAACATTCAGTACTTC. Translating gives CASSLTDRERNIQYF.

The genes are TRBV5-1 and TRBJ2-5; tentative D call: TRBD1 (6 bases). V gave up 1 base and J gave up 2 bases, with 9 bases separating them. The CDR3 is 14 residues long. Germline loops: CDR1 SGHRS, CDR2 YFSETQ. For the CDR3, the DNA is TGCGCCAGCAGCTTGCTGGACAGACAAGAGACCCAGTACTTC. It encodes CASSLLDRQETQYF.

The V and J genes are TRBV20-1 and TRBJ2-1; TRBD1 matches at 8 bases. CDR3 length: 14 residues. Per germline, CDR1 DFQATT and CDR2 SNEGSKA (reference sequence). Trimming at V came to 6 bases and at J to 4 bases, leaving 8 bases not matched to a gene. The CDR3 DNA is TGCAGTGCCCCCGAGGGACAGGATTACAATGAGCAGTTCTTC. It encodes CSAPEGQDYNEQFF.

This clonotype was counted between two and nine times. The chain couples TRBV2 to TRBJ1-2, with 11 bases matching TRBD1. The length of the CDR3 is 13 residues. The V segment lost 6 bases and the J segment 7 bases; nucleotides outside the gene matches: 4. CDR1 is SNHLY, CDR2 FYNNEI, per germline. CDR3 region: CASRDRGPAGYTF. CDR3 nucleotides: TGTGCCAGCAGGGACAGGGGGCCAGCTGGCTACACCTTC.

This clonotype has more than one count but fewer than ten. CDR3 nucleotides: TGCGCCAGCAGCCAAGATAGATCGACGAATGAGCAGTTCTTC. Protein product: CASSQDRSTNEQFF. This chain joins TRBV4-3 and TRBJ2-1; D is ambiguous. This CDR3 has 14 residues. Germline CDR1 and CDR2: LGHNA and YSLEER. Trimming cost V 0 bases and J 7 bases, with 10 bases left between them.

This clonotype has only a few counts. The chain has TRBV7-9 and TRBJ1-4; D might be TRBD1 (6 bases). Trimming stripped 1 base from V and 1 base from J, with 7 bases between. The germline V gene has CDR1 SEHNR and CDR2 FQNEAQ (reference sequence). CDR3 length: 15 residues. The CDR3 loop reads CASSLGRGTNEKLFF. The CDR3 nucleotides are TGTGCCAGCAGCTTAGGCAGGGGAACTAATGAAAAACTGTTTTTT.

This clonotype was observed a handful of times. The chain combines TRBV7-2 with TRBJ1-2, with D tentatively TRBD1 (6 bases). Germline CDR1 SGHTA, CDR2 FQGNSA. This CDR3 is 12 amino acids long. V gave up 5 bases and J gave up 6 bases, with 10 bases separating them. CDR3 sequence (DNA): TGTGCCAGCAGCCCAGGGGTAGATGGCTACACCTTC. Encoded protein: CASSPGVDGYTF.

This chain joins TRBV14 and TRBJ2-7; 9 bases match TRBD2. Losses at the gene ends were 0 bases for V and 3 bases for J; bases not matched to a gene: 6. Per germline, CDR1 SGHDN and CDR2 FVKESK. This CDR3 region has 16 residues. The CDR3 reads CASSQEKRGERYEQYV. CDR3 coding DNA: TGTGCCAGCAGCCAAGAGAAGCGGGGGGAACGCTACGAGCAGTACGTC.

This chain uses TRBV24-1 with TRBJ1-2; a weak D match, TRBD1 (6 bases). Germline CDR1 KGHDR, CDR2 SFDVKD. Trimming stripped 11 bases from V and 4 bases from J, with 13 bases between. The CDR3 sequence is 12 residues long. The CDR3 coding sequence is TGTGCCATCGGGGGGGGCCCCTATGGCTACACCTTC. It specifies CAIGGGPYGYTF.

This clonotype has only a few counts. CDR3 sequence reads: CASSPGSNTEAFF. CDR3 coding DNA: TGTGCCAGCAGTCCTGGATCCAACACTGAAGCTTTCTTT. The chain carries TRBV12-3 or TRBV12-4 and TRBJ1-1; D call uncertain. Trimming shortened V by 5 bases and J by 2 bases, and 9 bases separated the two germline ends. The CDR3 has 13 amino acids.

This clonotype was counted a few times. The chain uses TRBV7-2 and TRBJ1-5, with TRBD1 identical over 10 bases. Trimming took 5 bases from V and 7 from J; bases not matched to a gene: 5. Germline V CDR1 and CDR2: SGHTA, FQGNSA. The CDR3 length is 14 residues. The CDR3 loop reads CASSAGTGVQPQHF. The DNA of the CDR3 is TGTGCCAGCAGCGCCGGGACAGGGGTCCAGCCCCAGCATTTT.